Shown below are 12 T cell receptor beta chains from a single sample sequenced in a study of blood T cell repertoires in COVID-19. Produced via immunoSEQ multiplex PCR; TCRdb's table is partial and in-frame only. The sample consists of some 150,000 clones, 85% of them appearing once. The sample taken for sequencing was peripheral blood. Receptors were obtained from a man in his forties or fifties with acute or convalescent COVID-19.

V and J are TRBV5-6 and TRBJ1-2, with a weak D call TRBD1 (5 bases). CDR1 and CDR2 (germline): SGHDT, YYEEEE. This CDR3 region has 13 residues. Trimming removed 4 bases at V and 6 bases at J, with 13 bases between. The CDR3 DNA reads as TGTGCCAGCAGCCGGCGGGGAGGGGATGGCTACACCTTC. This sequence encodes CASSRRGGDGYTF.

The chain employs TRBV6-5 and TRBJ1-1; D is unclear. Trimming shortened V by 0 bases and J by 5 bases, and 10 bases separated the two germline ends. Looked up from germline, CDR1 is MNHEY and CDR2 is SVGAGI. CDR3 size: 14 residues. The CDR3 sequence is CASSYSQRKTEAFF. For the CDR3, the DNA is TGTGCCAGCAGTTACTCCCAGCGTAAGACTGAAGCTTTCTTT.

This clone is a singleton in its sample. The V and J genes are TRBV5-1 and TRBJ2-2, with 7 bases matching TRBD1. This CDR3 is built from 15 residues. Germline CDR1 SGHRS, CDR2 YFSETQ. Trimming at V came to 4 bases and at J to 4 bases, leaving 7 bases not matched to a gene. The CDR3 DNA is TGCGCCAGCAGCCACGACAGGGTCTCCACCGGGGAGCTGTTTTTT. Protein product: CASSHDRVSTGELFF. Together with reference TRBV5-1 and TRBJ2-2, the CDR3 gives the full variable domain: KAGVTQTPRYLIKTRGQQVTLSCSPISGHRSVSWYQQTPGQGLQFLFEYFSETQRNKGNFPGRFSGRQFSNSRSEMNVSTLELGDSALYLCASSHDRVSTGELFFGEGSRLTVL.

In DNA form, the CDR3 reads TGTGCCAGCAGTCCCCTAGCGACCCATTTAACAGATACGCAGTATTTT. This codes for CASSPLATHLTDTQYF. This chain links TRBV3-1 (or the pseudogene TRBV3-2) with TRBJ2-3; D is perhaps TRBD2 (6 bases). The CDR3 totals 16 residues. V was pared by 6 bases and J by 3 bases, with 19 bases between. The germline gives CDR1 LGHDT, CDR2 YNNKEL (reference sequence).

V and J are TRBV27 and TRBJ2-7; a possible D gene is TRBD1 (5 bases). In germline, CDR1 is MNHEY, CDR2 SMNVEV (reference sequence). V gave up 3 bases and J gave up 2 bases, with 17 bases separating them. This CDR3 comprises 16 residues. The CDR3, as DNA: TGTGCCAGCAGTTTTGGTGGGCAGGGCTTCACCTACGAGCAGTACTTC. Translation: CASSFGGQGFTYEQYF.

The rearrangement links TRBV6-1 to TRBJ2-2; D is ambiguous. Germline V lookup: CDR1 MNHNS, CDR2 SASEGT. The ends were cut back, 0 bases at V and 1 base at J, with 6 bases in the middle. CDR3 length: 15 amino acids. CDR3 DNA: TGTGCCAGCAGTGAAGCGCGGAGGAACACCGGGGAGCTGTTTTTT. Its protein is CASSEARRNTGELFF.

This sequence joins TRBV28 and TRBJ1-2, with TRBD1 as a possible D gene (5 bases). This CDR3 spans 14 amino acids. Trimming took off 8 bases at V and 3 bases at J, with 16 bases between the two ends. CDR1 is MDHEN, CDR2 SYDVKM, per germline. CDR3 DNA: TGTGCCAGCCGGACCGTTACCAGGGACTATGGCTACACCTTC. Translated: CASRTVTRDYGYTF.

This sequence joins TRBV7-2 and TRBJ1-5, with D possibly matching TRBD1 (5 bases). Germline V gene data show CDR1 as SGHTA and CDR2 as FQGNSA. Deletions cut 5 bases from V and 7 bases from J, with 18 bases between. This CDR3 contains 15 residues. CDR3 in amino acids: CASSPSTGPGQPQHF. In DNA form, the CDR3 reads TGTGCCAGCAGCCCGTCCACAGGACCTGGGCAGCCCCAGCATTTT.

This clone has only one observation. The CDR3 sequence: CASSTPPSTGYYEQYF. As DNA, the CDR3 is TGTGCCAGCAGTACCCCACCTTCGACAGGATACTACGAGCAGTACTTC. The chain is built from TRBV6-7 and TRBJ2-7, with D maybe TRBD1 (6 bases). TRBV6-7 is classed as an ORF, of uncertain function. The CDR3 loop spans 16 amino acids. V gave up 5 bases and J gave up 3 bases, with 20 bases separating them.

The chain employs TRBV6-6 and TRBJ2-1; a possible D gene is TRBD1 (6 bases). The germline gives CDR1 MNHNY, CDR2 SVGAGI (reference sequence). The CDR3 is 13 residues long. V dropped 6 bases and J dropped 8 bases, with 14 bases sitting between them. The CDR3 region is CASSLQGLDEQFF. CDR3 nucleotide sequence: TGTGCCAGCAGCCTACAGGGTCTCGATGAGCAGTTCTTC.

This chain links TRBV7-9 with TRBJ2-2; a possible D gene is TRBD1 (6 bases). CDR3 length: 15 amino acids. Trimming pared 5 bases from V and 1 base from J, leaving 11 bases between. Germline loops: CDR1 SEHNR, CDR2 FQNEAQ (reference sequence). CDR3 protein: CASSIGTRNTGELFF. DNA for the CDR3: TGTGCCAGCAGCATAGGGACACGGAACACCGGGGAGCTGTTTTTT.

The CDR3 DNA is TGTGCCAGCAGCCCGCGGGGGGTCGACGGGGAGCTGTTTTTT. It specifies CASSPRGVDGELFF. This chain connects TRBV3-1 (or the pseudogene TRBV3-2) to TRBJ2-2; TRBD2 matches 8 bases. V shed 4 bases, J shed 7 bases, and the junction held 5 bases outside the gene matches. Germline CDR1 and CDR2: LGHDT and YNNKEL (reference sequence). The length of the CDR3 is 14 residues.